This is a list of T cell receptor beta chains from one sample in a study of cytomegalovirus exposure and HLA in healthy donors. The data were produced by immunoSEQ multiplex PCR, yet TCRdb's version contains in-frame clones alone and is incomplete. The sample contains around 130,000 clones, around 90% of which appear only once. The material sequenced was PBMCs. Receptors originate from a middle-aged woman in good health and CMV-seronegative. CDR3s include the opening cysteine and the closing phenylalanine or tryptophan. The order of the fields is D gene, J gene, clone size, V gene, CDR3 DNA, CDR3 protein. D genes are given only for firm matches. Rows may omit the clone size; those that give it use once, few, many or a size class.

D: .
J: TRBJ2-3
size: .
V: TRBV28
DNA: TGTGCCAGCAGTTCCCAAGGAGATCTCTATACGCAGTATTTT
CDR3: CASSSQGDLYTQYF

D: TRBD2
J: TRBJ2-1
size: .
V: TRBV7-8
DNA: TGTGCCAGCAGCTTGCCTCAAACTAGCGCCTACAATGAGCAGTTCTTC
CDR3: CASSLPQTSAYNEQFF

D: TRBD2
J: TRBJ2-1
size: .
V: TRBV7-9
DNA: TGTGCCAGCAGCTTAGTGACTATGGCGGGGGCCTACAATGAGCAGTTCTTC
CDR3: CASSLVTMAGAYNEQFF

D: TRBD2
J: TRBJ2-3
size: .
V: TRBV5-6
DNA: TGTGCCAGCAGCTTGGGACTAGCGGGAGGTTGGGCCACAGATACGCAGTATTTT
CDR3: CASSLGLAGGWATDTQYF

D: TRBD2
J: TRBJ2-1
size: .
V: TRBV30
DNA: TGTGCCTGGGGAGCGGGGCTCACCTACAATGAGCAGTTCTTC
CDR3: CAWGAGLTYNEQFF

D: .
J: TRBJ2-7
size: .
V: TRBV4-3
DNA: TGCGCCAGCAGCTTCTCCTCTGAGCAGTACTTC
CDR3: CASSFSSEQYF

D: .
J: TRBJ2-7
size: .
V: TRBV5-6
DNA: TGTGCCAGCAGCTTGGAGGGACAATACTACGAGCAGTACTTC
CDR3: CASSLEGQYYEQYF

D: TRBD1
J: TRBJ1-2
size: .
V: TRBV2
DNA: TGTGCCAGCAGGGGACAGGCCCACTCGCAGATTAACTATGGCTACACCTTC
CDR3: CASRGQAHSQINYGYTF

D: .
J: TRBJ1-1
size: .
V: TRBV19
DNA: TGTGCCAGTAGAACAGGGATTGCGTCTGAAGCTTTCTTT
CDR3: CASRTGIASEAFF

D: TRBD1
J: TRBJ1-5
size: .
V: TRBV7-6
DNA: TGTGCCAGCAGCTTAGTCACAGGGGGCGACGAGCCCCAGCATTTT
CDR3: CASSLVTGGDEPQHF

D: .
J: TRBJ2-1
size: .
V: TRBV5-1
DNA: TGCGCCAGCAGCCCCCCCGGCAGGGTTCATTCAAATGAGCAGTTCTTC
CDR3: CASSPPGRVHSNEQFF

D: .
J: TRBJ1-6
size: .
V: TRBV7-2
DNA: TGTGCCAGCAGCGGAGATAATTCACCCCTCCACTTT
CDR3: CASSGDNSPLHF

D: .
J: TRBJ2-7
size: .
V: TRBV7-9
DNA: TGTGCCAGCAGCTTAGGAGGGACTGTCGAGCAGTACTTC
CDR3: CASSLGGTVEQYF

D: TRBD2
J: TRBJ2-1
size: once
V: TRBV6-6
DNA: TGTGCCAGCACTCCCGACGGACTAGCGGGACGTGAGCAGTTCTTC
CDR3: CASTPDGLAGREQFF

D: .
J: TRBJ1-2
size: .
V: TRBV29-1
DNA: TGCAGCGCCAGCTCGGGGGTCTATGGCTACACCTTC
CDR3: CSASSGVYGYTF

D: .
J: TRBJ1-2
size: .
V: TRBV19
DNA: TGTGCCAGTAGTATCGTACAGTCGAACTATGGCTACACCTTC
CDR3: CASSIVQSNYGYTF

D: TRBD1
J: TRBJ2-7
size: once
V: TRBV28
DNA: TGTGCCAGCAGTTTAGGGGACAGATGGGAAGAGCAGTACTTC
CDR3: CASSLGDRWEEQYF

D: TRBD2
J: TRBJ2-7
size: .
V: TRBV28
DNA: TGTGCCAGCAGTTCTGGGTGGCCTATTGCTCAGAAACTAGCGGGAGACGAGCAGTACTTC
CDR3: CASSSGWPIAQKLAGDEQYF

D: .
J: TRBJ2-5
size: .
V: TRBV29-1
DNA: TGCAGCACAGCGACCCAGGGGCGGGAGACCCAGTACTTC
CDR3: CSTATQGRETQYF

D: .
J: TRBJ2-7
size: once
V: TRBV4-2
DNA: TGTGCCAGCAGCCAACGGCCTACGGGATACGAGCAGTACTTC
CDR3: CASSQRPTGYEQYF

D: TRBD2
J: TRBJ2-5
size: .
V: TRBV5-1
DNA: TGCGCCAGCAGCCCTAGCGGGACTATACAAGAGACCCAGTACTTC
CDR3: CASSPSGTIQETQYF

D: .
J: TRBJ2-3
size: .
V: TRBV7-3
DNA: TGTGCCAGCAGCCGTAGCGGCAGCACAGATACGCAGTATTTT
CDR3: CASSRSGSTDTQYF

D: .
J: TRBJ2-2
size: .
V: TRBV29-1
DNA: TGCAGCGTTCCCCTGACTAGTAGGGGTGGGGAGCTGTTTTTT
CDR3: CSVPLTSRGGELFF

D: .
J: TRBJ2-7
size: .
V: TRBV13
DNA: TGTGCCAGCAGCTTGAGGTACGAGCAGTACTTC
CDR3: CASSLRYEQYF

D: .
J: TRBJ2-2
size: .
V: TRBV7-6
DNA: TGTGCCAGCAGCCGCTACCCCGAAAGCGCCGGGGAGCTGTTTTTT
CDR3: CASSRYPESAGELFF

D: .
J: TRBJ2-1
size: .
V: TRBV29-1
DNA: TGCAGCGTCGCGGGTTTGGATGAGCAGTTCTTC
CDR3: CSVAGLDEQFF

D: .
J: TRBJ1-5
size: .
V: TRBV27
DNA: TGTGCCAGCAGTTCCACACAGGGTCGGGAGCCCCAGCATTTT
CDR3: CASSSTQGREPQHF

D: .
J: TRBJ2-1
size: .
V: TRBV10-2
DNA: TGCGCCAGCAAACGTGGGCCCAACAATGAGCAGTTCTTC
CDR3: CASKRGPNNEQFF

D: TRBD2
J: TRBJ2-7
size: .
V: TRBV7-9
DNA: TGTGCCAGCAGCCGGGCCGGGGGGGTCGCCTACGAGCAGTACTTC
CDR3: CASSRAGGVAYEQYF

D: TRBD2
J: TRBJ2-3
size: .
V: TRBV30
DNA: TGTGCCTGGAGCACTTGGACTAGCGGGTACACAGATACGCAGTATTTT
CDR3: CAWSTWTSGYTDTQYF

D: TRBD2
J: TRBJ2-3
size: .
V: TRBV11-3
DNA: TGTGCCAGCAGCTTAGGGACTAGCGGGGTGGTAGATACGCAGTATTTT
CDR3: CASSLGTSGVVDTQYF

D: .
J: TRBJ1-1
size: .
V: TRBV7-9
DNA: TGTTCCAGCAGCCCCGAGTACAGGGCTCATGAAGCTTTCTTT
CDR3: CSSSPEYRAHEAFF

D: .
J: TRBJ2-4
size: .
V: TRBV19
DNA: TGTGCCAGTAGTAACCGGGACAGCGGGTTACTAGCCAAAAACATTCAGTACTTC
CDR3: CASSNRDSGLLAKNIQYF

D: TRBD1
J: TRBJ2-2
size: .
V: TRBV2
DNA: TGTGCCGGGGGGACAGGGATGGGCGGGGAGCTGTTTTTT
CDR3: CAGGTGMGGELFF

D: .
J: TRBJ1-5
size: .
V: TRBV5-8
DNA: TGTGCCAGCAGTCCTCAGAGGGCGCAGCCCCAGCATTTT
CDR3: CASSPQRAQPQHF

D: .
J: TRBJ1-6
size: .
V: TRBV27
DNA: TGTGCCAGCAGTTTACGGGGAAATTCACCCCTCCACTTT
CDR3: CASSLRGNSPLHF

D: TRBD2
J: TRBJ2-2
size: .
V: TRBV7-6
DNA: TGTGCCAGCAGTCCTTGGACTAGCGGGACCGGGGAGCTGTTTTTT
CDR3: CASSPWTSGTGELFF

D: .
J: TRBJ1-4
size: .
V: TRBV5-1
DNA: TGCGCCAGCAGCCTGTGGCAGGGGAATGAAAAACTGTTTTTT
CDR3: CASSLWQGNEKLFF

D: TRBD1
J: TRBJ1-3
size: .
V: TRBV13
DNA: TGTGCCAGCAGCCAGGGGGGCTCTGGAAACACCATATATTTT
CDR3: CASSQGGSGNTIYF

D: .
J: TRBJ2-2
size: .
V: TRBV19
DNA: TGTGCCAGTAGTAAGCCCCCACAGGGCACCGGGGAGCTGTTTTTT
CDR3: CASSKPPQGTGELFF

D: .
J: TRBJ2-6
size: .
V: TRBV4-1
DNA: TGCGCCAGCAGCCAAGATGGCCGCCCTGGGGCCAACGTCCTGACTTTC
CDR3: CASSQDGRPGANVLTF

D: TRBD1
J: TRBJ2-7
size: .
V: TRBV11-3
DNA: TGTGCCAGCAGCCCCCATGACAGTCCCCTCAGGGGGGAGCAGTACTTC
CDR3: CASSPHDSPLRGEQYF

D: .
J: TRBJ1-2
size: .
V: TRBV5-4
DNA: TGTGCCAGCAGCCTACAGGGTAACTATGGCTACACCTTC
CDR3: CASSLQGNYGYTF

D: .
J: TRBJ2-1
size: .
V: TRBV19
DNA: TGTGCCAGTAGTATAGGTGGAGGGGGCGAGCAGTTCTTC
CDR3: CASSIGGGGEQFF

D: TRBD1
J: TRBJ2-7
size: .
V: TRBV5-1
DNA: TGCGCCAGCAGCTTCAATGTCGTGGCGGGGACAGGGCGGAACTACGAGCAGTACTTC
CDR3: CASSFNVVAGTGRNYEQYF

D: .
J: TRBJ2-3
size: .
V: TRBV11-3
DNA: TGTGCCAGCAGCTTTGTAGGTGAGGCGGCAGATACGCAGTATTTT
CDR3: CASSFVGEAADTQYF

D: TRBD1
J: TRBJ2-7
size: .
V: TRBV5-1
DNA: TGCGCCAGCAGCTCACAGGGGGCCCTACCATCATTCTACGAGCAGTACTTC
CDR3: CASSSQGALPSFYEQYF

D: .
J: TRBJ2-5
size: .
V: TRBV11-3
DNA: TGTGCCAGCAGCACGAGACTAACCCAAGAGACCCAGTACTTC
CDR3: CASSTRLTQETQYF

D: TRBD1
J: TRBJ1-4
size: .
V: TRBV5-1
DNA: TGCGCCAGCAGCCCGTCGGGACAGGGCTTTGAAAAACTGTTTTTT
CDR3: CASSPSGQGFEKLFF

D: .
J: TRBJ2-3
size: .
V: TRBV5-4
DNA: TGTGCCAGCAGCTTGGGTGGAGGAGGCCGGGTCACAGATACGCAGTATTTT
CDR3: CASSLGGGGRVTDTQYF

D: .
J: TRBJ2-7
size: .
V: TRBV19
DNA: TGTGCCAGTAGTATTCGCGATGAGCAGTACTTC
CDR3: CASSIRDEQYF